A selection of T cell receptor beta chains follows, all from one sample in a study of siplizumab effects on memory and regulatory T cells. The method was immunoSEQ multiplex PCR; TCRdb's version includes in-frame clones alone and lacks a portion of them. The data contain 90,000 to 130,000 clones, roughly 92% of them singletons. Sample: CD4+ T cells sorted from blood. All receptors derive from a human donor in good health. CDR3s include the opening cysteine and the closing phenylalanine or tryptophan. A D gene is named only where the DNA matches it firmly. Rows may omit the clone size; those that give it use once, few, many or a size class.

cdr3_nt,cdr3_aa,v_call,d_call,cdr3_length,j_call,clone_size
TGCAGCGTTGTTCGGCAGGGGGCGTCCATGAACACTGAAGCTTTCTTT,CSVVRQGASMNTEAFF,TRBV29-1,TRBD1,16,TRBJ1-1,-
TGTGCCAGCACCAGGCCCGTGGGGGCCGGTGAGCAGTACTTC,CASTRPVGAGEQYF,TRBV5-6,-,14,TRBJ2-7,-
TGTGCCAGCAGTGTTCCAGGGACGGGGACAGATACGCAGTATTTT,CASSVPGTGTDTQYF,TRBV25-1,-,15,TRBJ2-3,-
TGCGCCAGCAGTGGGATATACGATCAGCCCCAGCATTTT,CASSGIYDQPQHF,TRBV10-2,-,13,TRBJ1-5,-
TGTGCTAGTGGTTTGGTACAGGGGCCCTACAATGAGCAGTTCTTC,CASGLVQGPYNEQFF,TRBV12-5,TRBD1,15,TRBJ2-1,-
TGTGCCAGCAGCTTACCGGGACAGCACTATGGCTACACCTTC,CASSLPGQHYGYTF,TRBV5-6,TRBD1,14,TRBJ1-2,-
TGTGCCAGCAATATACCCCAGGGGGCCGCTGAAGCTTTCTTT,CASNIPQGAAEAFF,TRBV6-6,TRBD1,14,TRBJ1-1,few
TGTGCCAGCAGCCAGGGGAAGGATCAGCCCCAGCATTTT,CASSQGKDQPQHF,TRBV7-8,-,13,TRBJ1-5,-
TGTGCCATCAGCCAAATACAGAGAGGCTACGAGCAGTACTTC,CAISQIQRGYEQYF,TRBV10-3,-,14,TRBJ2-7,-
TGTGCCAGCTCACCGCCCGTTCTCGCCAAAAACATTCAGTACTTC,CASSPPVLAKNIQYF,TRBV18,-,15,TRBJ2-4,-
TGTGCCAGCAGCTTCGTTGTGGTCACTGAAGCTTTCTTT,CASSFVVVTEAFF,TRBV7-9,-,13,TRBJ1-1,-
TGTGCCAGCAGCTTAAGGACGGAGCTGTTTTTT,CASSLRTELFF,TRBV5-4,-,11,TRBJ2-2,-
TGCAGCTTCCGAGAGGGGAAGCGGACTGAAGCTTTCTTT,CSFREGKRTEAFF,TRBV29-1,-,13,TRBJ1-1,-
TGTGCCAGCACCACTAGCGGGGCTCGGGAGACCCAGTACTTC,CASTTSGARETQYF,TRBV7-2,TRBD2,14,TRBJ2-5,-
TGTGCCATCAGTACGGGACAGGGGGGGAACGAGCAGTACTTC,CAISTGQGGNEQYF,TRBV10-3,TRBD1,14,TRBJ2-7,-
TGTGCCAGCAGTTTGAGGCTCCAAGGGACAGGGTTAAATAGCAATCAGCCCCAGCATTTT,CASSLRLQGTGLNSNQPQHF,TRBV27,TRBD1,20,TRBJ1-5,-
TGCGCCAGCAGCCCGGGCGGGTACGAGCAGTACTTC,CASSPGGYEQYF,TRBV10-1,-,12,TRBJ2-7,-
TGCGCCAGCAGCTTTGGACTAGAAATATATGAGCAGTTCTTC,CASSFGLEIYEQFF,TRBV5-1,TRBD2,14,TRBJ2-1,-
TGTGCCAGCAGTGAAGCCCCAGCTTCCTACGAGCAGTACTTC,CASSEAPASYEQYF,TRBV2,-,14,TRBJ2-7,once
TGTGCCAGCAGCTCCATCGACAGGGGAGGCGAAAAACTGTTTTTT,CASSSIDRGGEKLFF,TRBV5-4,TRBD1,15,TRBJ1-4,-
TGTGCCAGCGCGTCGGGAAATAGCGGGGGCACAGATACGCAGTATTTT,CASASGNSGGTDTQYF,TRBV5-8,TRBD2,16,TRBJ2-3,-
TGTGCCGCAAGCAGCGGGGGAGCCATCGGAAAGCAGTTCTTC,CAASSGGAIGKQFF,TRBV6-1,TRBD2,14,TRBJ2-1,-
TGCGCCTCTAAAAACCAGGGCAGTGGGACCTATGGCTACACCTTC,CASKNQGSGTYGYTF,TRBV5-1,-,15,TRBJ1-2,-
TGTGCCAGCAGCTTAGGTGCTAGCGGGTTCACAGATACGCAGTATTTT,CASSLGASGFTDTQYF,TRBV7-6,TRBD2,16,TRBJ2-3,-
TGTGCCAGTACCGAGGGTGACAAGGTTGGCTACACCTTC,CASTEGDKVGYTF,TRBV19,-,13,TRBJ1-2,few
TGTGCCAGCAGCTCTTCCGGGACAGGGGCGGAAAAACTGTTTTTT,CASSSSGTGAEKLFF,TRBV7-8,TRBD1,15,TRBJ1-4,few
TGTGCCAGCAGTACCCCTTACGAGCAGTACTTC,CASSTPYEQYF,TRBV6-6,-,11,TRBJ2-7,-
TGTGCCAGCAGCGCCCGTCCGACAGGTTCGAACACCGGGGAGCTGTTTTTT,CASSARPTGSNTGELFF,TRBV9,-,17,TRBJ2-2,few
TGTGCCAGCAGTTCTCCACCCCCGTACACTGAAGCTTTCTTT,CASSSPPPYTEAFF,TRBV28,-,14,TRBJ1-1,-
TGTGCCAGCAGCCCCAGTCTGACAGGGGCGACAGATACGCAGTATTTT,CASSPSLTGATDTQYF,TRBV28,TRBD1,16,TRBJ2-3,-
TGCGCCAGCAGCCACGACGGGGGGTTTAATGAAAAACTGTTTTTT,CASSHDGGFNEKLFF,TRBV5-1,-,15,TRBJ1-4,-
TGCAGCGTTGCGGACGCCGGGACAGAGTCCTACAATGAGCAGTTCTTC,CSVADAGTESYNEQFF,TRBV29-1,TRBD1,16,TRBJ2-1,-
TGTGCCAGCAGTTACGCCCGGGACAGGAAGACCTATGGCTACACCTTC,CASSYARDRKTYGYTF,TRBV6-5,TRBD1,16,TRBJ1-2,-
TGTGCCAGCAGTTTCGGTCGGGGGGGCTTAGATGAGCAGTTCTTC,CASSFGRGGLDEQFF,TRBV27,TRBD2,15,TRBJ2-1,-
TGCGCCAGCAGCTTCTCGGGGTGGTACGAGCAGTACTTC,CASSFSGWYEQYF,TRBV5-1,-,13,TRBJ2-7,-
TGCGCCAGCAGCCAAGCGGGACTCCGCCTGGGCTACGAGCAGTACTTC,CASSQAGLRLGYEQYF,TRBV4-1,-,16,TRBJ2-7,-
TGTGCCAGCAGTGGGGACAGTACAACTAATGAAAAACTGTTTTTT,CASSGDSTTNEKLFF,TRBV2,TRBD1,15,TRBJ1-4,-
TGCAGTGCAAGGGCTGGGGAGACCCAGTACTTC,CSARAGETQYF,TRBV20-1,-,11,TRBJ2-5,-
TGTGCCAGCAGCTTATTGCAGGGGACCTACGAGCAGTACTTC,CASSLLQGTYEQYF,TRBV11-1,-,14,TRBJ2-7,-
TGTGCCAGCACTGAGGACTACCTTAGCTCCTACGAGCAGTACTTC,CASTEDYLSSYEQYF,TRBV7-9,-,15,TRBJ2-7,-
TGCGCCAGCAGCTTGGGCGGGACAGGGTCTTTCGAGCAGTACTTC,CASSLGGTGSFEQYF,TRBV5-1,TRBD1,15,TRBJ2-7,-
TGTGCCATCAGACAGACTGGAAACACCATATATTTT,CAIRQTGNTIYF,TRBV10-3,-,12,TRBJ1-3,-
TGTGCCAGCAGCAAAGCGGTCAGGGGGCGGAATGGCTACACCTTC,CASSKAVRGRNGYTF,TRBV21-1,-,15,TRBJ1-2,-
TGTGCCAGCAGCGCAGACATCGGGGCCCTCACAGATACGCAGTATTTT,CASSADIGALTDTQYF,TRBV9,-,16,TRBJ2-3,-
TGTGCCAGTAGTGCGGGAGGGGTAAATGGCTACACCTTC,CASSAGGVNGYTF,TRBV19,-,13,TRBJ1-2,once
TGCGCCAGCAGCTTGGGGGGGTTAGGAAACACCATATATTTT,CASSLGGLGNTIYF,TRBV5-1,-,14,TRBJ1-3,-
TGCGCCAGCAGCAGACTAGCCGTTGGACACAATGAGCAGTTCTTC,CASSRLAVGHNEQFF,TRBV23-1,TRBD2,15,TRBJ2-1,once
TGTGCCAGCAGTGTGGGTGGACAGGGGACCTACGAGCAGTACTTC,CASSVGGQGTYEQYF,TRBV6-5,TRBD1,15,TRBJ2-7,-